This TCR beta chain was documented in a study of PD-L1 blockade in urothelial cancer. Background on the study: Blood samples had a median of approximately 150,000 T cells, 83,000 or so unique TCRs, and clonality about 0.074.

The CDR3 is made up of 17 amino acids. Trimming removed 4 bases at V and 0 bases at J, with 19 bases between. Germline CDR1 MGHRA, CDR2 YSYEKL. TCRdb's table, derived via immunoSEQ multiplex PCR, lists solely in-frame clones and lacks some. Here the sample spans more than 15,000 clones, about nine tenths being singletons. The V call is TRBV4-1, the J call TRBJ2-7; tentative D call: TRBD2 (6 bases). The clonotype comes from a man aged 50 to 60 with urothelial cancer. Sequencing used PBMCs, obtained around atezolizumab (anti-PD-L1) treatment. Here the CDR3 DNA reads TGCGCCAGCAGCCCGATTGTGAGGCGGGACCCCTCCTACGAGCAGTACTTC. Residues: CASSPIVRRDPSYEQYF.